A selection of T cell receptor beta chains follows, all from one sample in a study of blood T cell repertoires in COVID-19. Measured with immunoSEQ multiplex PCR; TCRdb has only the in-frame clones, and not every one. This table has about 300,000 clones, roughly 91% appearing once. Sample: PBMCs or T cells enriched from blood (not recorded which). The origin of the receptors is a woman aged 45-59 years who had been exposed to COVID-19. Both conserved end residues are part of each CDR3. The D gene is left open where the match is weak. Expanded clones get a size class; other rows say once, few or many, or leave the size out.

TRBD1	TRBV19	.	TRBJ1-6	CASGPGQPFNSPLHF	TGTGCCAGTGGGCCGGGACAGCCCTTTAATTCACCCCTCCACTTT
TRBD1	TRBV29-1	.	TRBJ2-7	CSAEGDRVYEQYF	TGCAGCGCTGAGGGGGACAGGGTCTACGAGCAGTACTTC
.	TRBV7-9	.	TRBJ2-7	CASSTTRDTSYEQYF	TGTGCCAGCAGCACCACGAGGGACACCTCCTACGAGCAGTACTTC
TRBD1	TRBV7-2	.	TRBJ1-1	CASSLRTGLAFF	TGTGCCAGCAGCCTGCGGACAGGGCTGGCTTTCTTT
.	TRBV12-3/TRBV12-4	.	TRBJ1-2	CASSLGALYGYTF	TGTGCCAGCAGTTTGGGCGCTCTCTATGGCTACACCTTC
TRBD1	TRBV24-1	.	TRBJ2-7	CATSEGQGDDYEQYF	TGTGCCACCAGTGAGGGACAGGGGGATGACTACGAGCAGTACTTC
.	TRBV6-5	.	TRBJ1-3	CASSYLGQTNTIYF	TGTGCCAGCAGTTACCTCGGACAAACAAACACCATATATTTT
.	TRBV28	.	TRBJ1-5	CASSSYRYNQPQHF	TGTGCCAGCAGTTCCTACAGATACAATCAGCCCCAGCATTTT
.	TRBV28	once	TRBJ2-5	CASSLVARLVEETQYF	TGTGCCAGCAGTTTAGTGGCACGCCTAGTAGAGGAGACCCAGTACTTC
TRBD1	TRBV7-9	once	TRBJ2-7	CASSSTPGQDYEQYF	TGTGCCAGCAGCTCCACTCCGGGACAGGACTACGAGCAGTACTTC
.	TRBV6-1	few	TRBJ1-1	CASSERENSAFF	TGTGCCAGCAGTGAACGGGAAAATTCAGCTTTCTTT
.	TRBV5-6	.	TRBJ2-7	CASSREGLPAYEQYF	TGTGCCAGCAGCAGGGAAGGACTACCCGCCTACGAGCAGTACTTC
.	TRBV21-1	.	TRBJ2-7	CASSKGPKDRDHEQYF	TGTGCCAGCAGCAAAGGTCCAAAGGACAGGGACCACGAGCAGTACTTC
.	TRBV12-5	.	TRBJ2-2	CASGLVTTHGELFF	TGTGCTAGTGGTTTGGTAACAACGCACGGGGAGCTGTTTTTT
.	TRBV4-1	.	TRBJ2-7	CASSPWGLTGDRGFYEQYF	TGCGCCAGCAGCCCGTGGGGACTCACGGGAGATCGGGGATTCTACGAGCAGTACTTC
TRBD2	TRBV9	.	TRBJ2-1	CASSSRLAGGNNEQFF	TGTGCCAGCAGCAGCCGACTAGCGGGGGGTAACAATGAGCAGTTCTTC
.	TRBV18	.	TRBJ1-1	CASSNREGEAFF	TGTGCCAGCTCAAACAGGGAGGGTGAAGCTTTCTTT
.	TRBV4-1	.	TRBJ1-4	CASSQRDIPGEKLFF	TGCGCCAGCAGCCAAAGGGACATACCGGGGGAAAAACTGTTTTTT
.	TRBV12-3/TRBV12-4	once	TRBJ2-7	CASSLYRGGEQYF	TGTGCCAGCAGTTTATATAGGGGAGGCGAGCAGTACTTC
.	TRBV4-1	few	TRBJ1-1	CASSQPGDLIAFF	TGCGCCAGCAGCCAGCCAGGGGATCTGATAGCTTTCTTT
.	TRBV11-1	.	TRBJ2-5	CASSRNGGRVQETQYF	TGTGCCAGCAGCCGAAACGGGGGACGGGTGCAAGAGACCCAGTACTTC
.	TRBV6-4	.	TRBJ2-7	CASSFHDQTGYYEQYF	TGTGCCAGCAGTTTTCACGACCAAACAGGGTACTACGAGCAGTACTTC
.	TRBV5-1	.	TRBJ2-7	CASSLTGLNEQYF	TGCGCCAGCAGCCTAACAGGGCTCAACGAGCAGTACTTC
.	TRBV3-1/TRBV3-2	once	TRBJ1-1	CASSQEWSVPTEAFF	TGTGCCAGCAGCCAAGAGTGGTCGGTTCCCACTGAAGCTTTCTTT
.	TRBV4-2	.	TRBJ2-7	CASSQKDSGAYEQYF	TGTGCCAGCAGCCAAAAGGACAGTGGGGCCTACGAGCAGTACTTC
.	TRBV2	.	TRBJ1-2	CASRGGAYGYTF	TGTGCCAGCCGGGGGGGCGCCTATGGCTACACCTTC
.	TRBV2	once	TRBJ2-1	CASSDFRDVSYNEQFF	TGTGCCAGCAGTGATTTCAGGGATGTCTCCTACAATGAGCAGTTCTTC
.	TRBV19	.	TRBJ2-1	CASRRTDYNEQFF	TGTGCCAGTCGACGGACAGATTACAATGAGCAGTTCTTC
TRBD2	TRBV19	.	TRBJ2-5	CASSRTSGGLETQYF	TGTGCCAGTAGCAGGACTAGCGGGGGGCTGGAGACCCAGTACTTC
.	TRBV29-1	.	TRBJ1-1	CSAGGGGSTEAFF	TGCAGCGCGGGAGGGGGGGGCTCCACTGAAGCTTTCTTT
.	TRBV4-2	.	TRBJ1-6	CASSQVGGTMDSPLHF	TGTGCCAGCAGCCAAGTCGGGGGGACTATGGATTCACCCCTCCACTTT
TRBD2	TRBV28	.	TRBJ2-6	CASRLAGETGANVLTF	TGTGCCAGCCGACTAGCGGGGGAAACTGGGGCCAACGTCCTGACTTTC
.	TRBV2	.	TRBJ2-7	CASSEDRGESYEQYF	TGTGCCAGCAGTGAAGATCGCGGGGAGTCGTACGAGCAGTACTTC
.	TRBV6-1	.	TRBJ2-7	CASSETGFSSYEQYF	TGTGCCAGCAGTGAAACGGGGTTTAGCTCCTACGAGCAGTACTTC
.	TRBV9	.	TRBJ2-2	CASSGTFTSTGELFF	TGTGCCAGCAGCGGAACCTTCACTAGCACCGGGGAGCTGTTTTTT
.	TRBV9	.	TRBJ1-2	CASSVTAGLVPNYGYTF	TGTGCCAGCAGCGTAACGGCGGGGTTGGTTCCTAACTATGGCTACACCTTC
TRBD2	TRBV5-6	.	TRBJ2-7	CASSNSGGVYEQYF	TGTGCCAGCAGCAACAGCGGGGGGGTGTACGAGCAGTACTTC
.	TRBV2	.	TRBJ2-1	CASSEETAAYNEQFF	TGTGCCAGCAGTGAAGAGACAGCAGCCTACAATGAGCAGTTCTTC
TRBD1	TRBV7-2	.	TRBJ2-3	CASSFPRGGTVLDTQYF	TGTGCCAGCAGCTTCCCTAGGGGTGGGACAGTCTTAGATACGCAGTATTTT
TRBD2	TRBV5-1	.	TRBJ2-5	CASSLAGTSGYQETQYF	TGCGCCAGCAGCTTGGCCGGGACTAGCGGATATCAAGAGACCCAGTACTTC
TRBD2	TRBV19	.	TRBJ2-3	CASSISSGGTDTQYF	TGTGCCAGTAGTATATCTAGCGGGGGCACAGATACGCAGTATTTT
.	TRBV7-9	once	TRBJ1-5	CASSQGRQYNQPQHF	TGTGCCAGCAGCCAGGGAAGACAGTACAATCAGCCCCAGCATTTT
.	TRBV28	.	TRBJ2-3	CASSRVRSTDTQYF	TGTGCCAGCAGTCGGGTCCGTAGCACAGATACGCAGTATTTT
.	TRBV28	.	TRBJ1-2	CASSGQSYGYTF	TGTGCCAGCAGTGGACAGTCCTATGGCTACACCTTC
.	TRBV25-1	.	TRBJ1-5	CASSETGMGQPQHF	TGTGCCAGCAGTGAAACCGGGATGGGTCAGCCCCAGCATTTT
TRBD1	TRBV10-3	.	TRBJ2-5	CAIMRGTGAGDQETQYF	TGTGCCATCATGCGAGGGACAGGGGCGGGGGATCAAGAGACCCAGTACTTC
.	TRBV7-2	.	TRBJ1-1	CASSLSHNTEAFF	TGTGCCAGCAGCTTATCCCATAACACTGAAGCTTTCTTT
.	TRBV27	.	TRBJ2-7	CASSSNLLEQYF	TGTGCCAGCAGTTCTAACCTACTTGAGCAGTACTTC
TRBD1	TRBV11-2	.	TRBJ2-2	CASSLGQGAFGELFF	TGTGCCAGCAGCTTAGGGCAGGGGGCTTTCGGGGAGCTGTTTTTT
.	TRBV5-4	.	TRBJ2-5	CASSSYRDSQETQYF	TGTGCCAGCAGCAGTTACCGGGACTCTCAAGAGACCCAGTACTTC
.	TRBV3-1/TRBV3-2	.	TRBJ2-1	CASSQDNPGRGSYNEQFF	TGTGCCAGCAGCCAAGATAATCCGGGGAGAGGCTCCTACAATGAGCAGTTCTTC
TRBD1	TRBV6-1	few	TRBJ1-6	CASSEGQGSRSPLHF	TGTGCCAGCAGTGAGGGACAGGGAAGCCGATCACCCCTCCACTTT
.	TRBV6-5	.	TRBJ1-5	CASTEQGNQPQHF	TGTGCCAGCACAGAGCAGGGTAATCAGCCCCAGCATTTT
TRBD1	TRBV7-9	.	TRBJ2-1	CASSSTGEYNEQFF	TGTGCCAGCAGCTCGACAGGGGAGTACAATGAGCAGTTCTTC
TRBD2	TRBV9	.	TRBJ2-7	CASSADPAGGPYEQYF	TGTGCCAGCAGCGCTGACCCTGCGGGGGGTCCCTACGAGCAGTACTTC
.	TRBV5-1	few	TRBJ2-7	CASSFLASYEQYF	TGCGCCAGCAGCTTCTTGGCCTCCTACGAGCAGTACTTC
TRBD2	TRBV10-3	.	TRBJ2-1	CAISELSGGFNEQFF	TGTGCCATCAGTGAGTTGTCGGGGGGGTTTAATGAGCAGTTCTTC
TRBD1	TRBV19	.	TRBJ1-5	CASSMDRGVGQPQHF	TGTGCCAGTAGTATGGACAGGGGAGTTGGTCAGCCCCAGCATTTT
TRBD2	TRBV3-1/TRBV3-2	once	TRBJ2-5	CASSQGTAGVETQYF	TGTGCCAGCAGCCAAGGGACCGCGGGGGTGGAGACCCAGTACTTC
.	TRBV5-1	few	TRBJ1-2	CASSGAGYFDYGYTF	TGCGCCAGCAGCGGGGCGGGGTACTTCGACTATGGCTACACCTTC